This T cell receptor (beta chain) is from a study of blood T cells in healthy people across ages. Around 9 milliliters of peripheral blood were drawn from each donor into EDTA-treated tubes. Whenever a sample was processed, at least 7 million PBMCs were isolated. Notes on the study in general: Naive T cell percentage showed a strong correlation with the diversity of TCR beta. Naive and antigen-experienced cells were not separated, limiting conclusive comparison.

Primers used in a second PCR of roughly 6 to 12 cycles were a sample-barcoded 5' primer and a J-beta primer mix. One entry per CDR3 protein results from TCRdb running MiXCR on the 5' RACE reads. The table records some 860,000 distinct CDR3 sequences, around 50% of them present only once. Turning to this clonotype: Its antigen is unknown.

V lost 1 base to trimming and J lost 1 base; unmatched junction nucleotides: 7. This CDR3 has 17 residues. CDR1 and CDR2 (germline): SGHVS, FQNEAQ. The chain links TRBV7-8 to TRBJ2-1, with TRBD2 matching over 7 bases. Sequencing was done on a sample of blood. This receptor was taken from a man aged 40-49 years in good health. The CDR3 DNA is TGTGCCAGCAGCTTAGAAGACCGGACTAGTTCCTACAATGAGCAGTTCTTC. It encodes CASSLEDRTSSYNEQFF. Full variable domain (rest looked up from reference TRBV7-8 and TRBJ2-1): GAGVSQSPRYKVAKRGQDVALRCDPISGHVSLFWYQQALGQGPEFLTYFQNEAQLDKSGLPSDRFFAERPEGSVSTLKIQRTQQEDSAVYLCASSLEDRTSSYNEQFFGPGTRLTVL.